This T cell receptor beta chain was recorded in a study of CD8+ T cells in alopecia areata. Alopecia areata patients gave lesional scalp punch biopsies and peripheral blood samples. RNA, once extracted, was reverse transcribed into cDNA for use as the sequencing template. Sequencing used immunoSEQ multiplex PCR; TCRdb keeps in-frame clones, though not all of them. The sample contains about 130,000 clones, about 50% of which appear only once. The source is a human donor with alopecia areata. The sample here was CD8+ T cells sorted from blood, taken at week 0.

CDR3 amino acids: CASSPDRDTQYF. In DNA, the CDR3 is TGTGCCAGCAGCCCCGACCGAGATACGCAGTATTTT. This rearrangement joins TRBV5-4 to TRBJ2-3; D is unclear. The CDR3 runs to 12 residues. Germline CDR1 is SGHNT and CDR2 is YYREEE (reference sequence). The V gene lost 4 bases and the J gene lost 5 bases, with 8 bases spanning the gap.